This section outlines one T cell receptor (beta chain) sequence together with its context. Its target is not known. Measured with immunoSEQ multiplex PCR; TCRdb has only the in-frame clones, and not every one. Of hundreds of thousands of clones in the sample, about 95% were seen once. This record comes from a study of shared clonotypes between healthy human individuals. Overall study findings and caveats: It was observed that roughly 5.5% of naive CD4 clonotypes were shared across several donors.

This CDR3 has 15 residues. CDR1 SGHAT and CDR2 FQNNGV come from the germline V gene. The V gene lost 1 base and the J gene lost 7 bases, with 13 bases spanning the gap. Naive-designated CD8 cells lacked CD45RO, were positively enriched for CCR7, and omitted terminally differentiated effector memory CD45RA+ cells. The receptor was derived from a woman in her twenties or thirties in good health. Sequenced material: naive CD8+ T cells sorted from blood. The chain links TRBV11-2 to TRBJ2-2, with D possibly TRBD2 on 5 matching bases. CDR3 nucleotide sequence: TGTGCCAGCAGCTTAGGTCTAGCTGGTTGCGGGGAGCTGTTTTTT. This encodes CASSLGLAGCGELFF.